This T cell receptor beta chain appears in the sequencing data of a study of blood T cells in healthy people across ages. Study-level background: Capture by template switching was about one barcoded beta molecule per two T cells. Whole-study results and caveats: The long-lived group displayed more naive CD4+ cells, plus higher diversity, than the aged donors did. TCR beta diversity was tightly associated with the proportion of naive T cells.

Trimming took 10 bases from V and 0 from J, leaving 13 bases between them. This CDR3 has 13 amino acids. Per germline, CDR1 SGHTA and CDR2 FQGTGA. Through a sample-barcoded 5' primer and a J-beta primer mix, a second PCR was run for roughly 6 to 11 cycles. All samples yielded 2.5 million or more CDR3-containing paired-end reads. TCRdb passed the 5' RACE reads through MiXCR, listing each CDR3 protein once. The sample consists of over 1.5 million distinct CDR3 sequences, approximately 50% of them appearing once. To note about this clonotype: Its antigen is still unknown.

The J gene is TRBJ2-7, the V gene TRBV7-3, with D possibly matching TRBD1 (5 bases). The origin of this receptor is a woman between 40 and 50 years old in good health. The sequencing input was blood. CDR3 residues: CATQGHSSYEQYF. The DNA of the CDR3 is TGTGCCACCCAGGGCCACAGCTCCTACGAGCAGTACTTC. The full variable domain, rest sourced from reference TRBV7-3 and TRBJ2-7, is GAGVSQTPSNKVTEKGKYVELRCDPISGHTALYWYRQSLGQGPEFLIYFQGTGAADDSGLPNDRFFAVRPEGSVSTLKIQRTERGDSAVYLCATQGHSSYEQYFGPGTRLTVT.